This TCR beta chain derives from a study of blood T cell repertoires in COVID-19. The method was immunoSEQ multiplex PCR; TCRdb's version includes in-frame clones alone and lacks a portion of them. The sample holds some 130,000 clones; roughly four fifths are singletons and the top ten take about 2.2%. This CDR3 comprises 13 residues. CDR1 LGHDT and CDR2 YNNKEL come from the germline V gene (reference sequence). The V and J ends lost 6 bases and 1 base respectively, with 9 bases between them. The sequence was obtained from a man between 35 and 55 years old with acute COVID-19. The chain uses TRBV3-1 (or the pseudogene TRBV3-2) and TRBJ1-1, with D hard to call. Sequencing was done on a sample of PBMCs or T cells enriched from blood (not recorded which). Written as DNA, the CDR3 is TGTGCCAGCAGATTGACACGGAACACTGAAGCTTTCTTT. Translated, it gives CASRLTRNTEAFF.